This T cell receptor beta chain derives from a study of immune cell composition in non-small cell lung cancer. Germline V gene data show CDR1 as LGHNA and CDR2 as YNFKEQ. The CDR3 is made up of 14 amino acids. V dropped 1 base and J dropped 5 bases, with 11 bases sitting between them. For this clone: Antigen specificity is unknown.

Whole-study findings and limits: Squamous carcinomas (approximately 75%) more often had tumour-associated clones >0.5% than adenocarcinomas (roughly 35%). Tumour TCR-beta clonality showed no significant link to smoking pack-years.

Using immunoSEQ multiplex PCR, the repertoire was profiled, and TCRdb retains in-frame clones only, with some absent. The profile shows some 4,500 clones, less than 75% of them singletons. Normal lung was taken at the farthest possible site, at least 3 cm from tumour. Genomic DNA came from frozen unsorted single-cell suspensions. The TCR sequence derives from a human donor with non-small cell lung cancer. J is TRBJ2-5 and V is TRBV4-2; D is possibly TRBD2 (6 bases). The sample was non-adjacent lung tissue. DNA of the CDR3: TGTGCCAGCAGCCAAGTGGGGGGAAGGGAGACCCAGTACTTC. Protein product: CASSQVGGRETQYF.